Below are 10 T cell receptor beta chains sequenced from a single sample in a study of blood T cell repertoires in COVID-19. Sequencing used immunoSEQ multiplex PCR; TCRdb keeps in-frame clones, though not all of them. The sample shows around 160,000 clones, around four fifths of them seen only once. Sequencing was performed on PBMCs or T cells enriched from blood (not recorded which). These receptors were taken from a woman in her sixties who had recovered from COVID-19.

The rearrangement links TRBV5-4 to TRBJ2-5; 10 nucleotides match TRBD1. CDR3 length equals 15 residues. J gave up 5 bases and V 3 bases, and 7 bases lay outside the gene matches. Germline V lookup: CDR1 SGHNT, CDR2 YYREEE (reference sequence). CDR3 nucleotide sequence: TGTGCCAGCAGCTGGACAGGGGGGGTTCAGGAGACCCAGTACTTC. It codes for CASSWTGGVQETQYF.

The rearrangement uses TRBV7-8 and TRBJ1-1, with D hard to call. CDR3 length: 16 residues. Per the germline V gene, CDR1 is SGHVS and CDR2 is FQNEAQ. Trimming pared 1 base from V and 0 bases from J, leaving 12 bases between. The CDR3, as DNA: TGTGCCAGCAGCTTAGTTGGTTCGTCTATGAACACTGAAGCTTTCTTT. It encodes CASSLVGSSMNTEAFF.

The chain recombines TRBV18 with TRBJ2-3; a weak D match, TRBD1 (5 bases). CDR3 length: 14 amino acids. The V end was cut by 3 bases, the J end by 4 bases, with 11 bases between. Germline V gene data show CDR1 as KGHSH and CDR2 as LQKENI. As DNA, the CDR3 is TGTGCCAGCTCACCCCCAGCAGGGTCAGATACGCAGTATTTT. Amino acid sequence: CASSPPAGSDTQYF.

This clone was detected only once. The rearrangement joins TRBV10-3 to TRBJ1-5; D unresolved. The germline V gene has CDR1 ENHRY and CDR2 SYGVKD. The CDR3 contains 14 residues. V was trimmed by 4 bases and J by 6 bases, leaving 13 bases between them. In DNA, the CDR3 is TGTGCCATCAGTGCTGACGGGGATTTTCAGCCCCAGCATTTT. It translates to CAISADGDFQPQHF.

The gene calls are TRBV4-1 and TRBJ2-5; 9 nucleotides match TRBD1. Trimming removed 5 bases from V and 5 bases from J; junction bases left unmatched: 6. The CDR3 is 14 residues long. Germline CDR1 MGHRA, CDR2 YSYEKL. CDR3 amino acids: CASSYRGLGETQYF. The DNA for the CDR3 is TGCGCCAGCAGCTACAGGGGGCTGGGTGAGACCCAGTACTTC.

The chain joins TRBV18 to TRBJ1-5; D might be TRBD1 (6 bases). Trimming took 1 base from V and 2 from J, leaving 15 bases between them. The CDR3 is 17 amino acids. Germline V gene sequence: CDR1 KGHSH, CDR2 LQKENI. The CDR3 is CASSPRVTGKGNQPQHF. In nucleotides, the CDR3 is TGTGCCAGCTCACCACGGGTAACAGGGAAAGGCAATCAGCCCCAGCATTTT.

This clone was seen only once. The chain recombines TRBV27 with TRBJ2-5; D might be TRBD1 (6 bases). CDR3 size: 13 residues. The V gene lost 7 bases and the J gene lost 4 bases, with 13 bases spanning the gap. Looked up from germline, CDR1 is MNHEY and CDR2 is SMNVEV (reference sequence). CDR3 loop: CASTTTGSETQYF. CDR3 DNA sequence: TGTGCCAGCACCACGACAGGATCAGAGACCCAGTACTTC.

The rearrangement uses TRBV5-1 and TRBJ1-2; TRBD1 matches at 12 bases. Germline V gene lookup returns CDR1 SGHRS and CDR2 YFSETQ. The CDR3 is 16 amino acids. Trimming cost V 3 bases and J 6 bases; bases outside gene matches: 9. CDR3 sequence reads: CASSSPGDRGRDGYTF. The CDR3 nucleotides are TGCGCCAGCAGCTCCCCCGGGGACAGGGGGCGTGATGGCTACACCTTC.

For the CDR3, the DNA is TGTGCCAGCTCGGTGGGCACTAATGAAAAACTGTTTTTT. It codes for CASSVGTNEKLFF. The chain employs TRBV6-5 and TRBJ1-4, with unresolved D. The germline gives CDR1 MNHEY, CDR2 SVGAGI. The germline V and J ends were trimmed by 8 bases and 2 bases, with 9 bases remaining between them. The CDR3 has 13 residues.

This clone was detected a few times. J is TRBJ2-1 and V is TRBV2; D uncertain. The CDR3 spans 11 residues. The ends were cut back, 6 bases at V and 9 bases at J, with 9 bases in the middle. Germline V gene sequence: CDR1 SNHLY, CDR2 FYNNEI. The CDR3 sequence is CASRQLSEQFF. The DNA of the CDR3 is TGTGCCAGCAGACAGCTAAGTGAGCAGTTCTTC. Full variable domain (remainder filled in from reference TRBV2 and TRBJ2-1): EPEVTQTPSHQVTQMGQEVILRCVPISNHLYFYWYRQILGQKVEFLVSFYNNEISEKSEIFDDQFSVERPDGSNFTLKIRSTKLEDSAMYFCASRQLSEQFFGPGTRLTVL.